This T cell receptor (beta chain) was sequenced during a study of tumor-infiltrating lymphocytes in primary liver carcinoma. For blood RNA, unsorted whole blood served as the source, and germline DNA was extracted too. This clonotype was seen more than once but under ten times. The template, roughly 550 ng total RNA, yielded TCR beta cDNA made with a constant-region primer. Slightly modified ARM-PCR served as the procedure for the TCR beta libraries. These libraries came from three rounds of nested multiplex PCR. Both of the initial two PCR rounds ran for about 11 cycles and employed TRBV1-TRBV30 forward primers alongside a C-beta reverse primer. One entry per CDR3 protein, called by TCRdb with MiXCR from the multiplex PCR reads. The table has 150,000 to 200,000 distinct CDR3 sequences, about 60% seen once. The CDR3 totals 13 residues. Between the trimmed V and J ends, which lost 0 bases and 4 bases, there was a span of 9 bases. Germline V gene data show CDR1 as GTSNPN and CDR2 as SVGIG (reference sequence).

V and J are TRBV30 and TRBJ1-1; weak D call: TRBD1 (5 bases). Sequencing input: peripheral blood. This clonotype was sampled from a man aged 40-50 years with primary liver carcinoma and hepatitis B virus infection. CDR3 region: CAWSVSGVTEAFF. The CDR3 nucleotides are TGTGCCTGGAGTGTGTCGGGGGTCACTGAAGCTTTCTTT.